This T cell receptor (beta chain) originates from a study of T cell responses to AZD1222 COVID-19 vaccine. Study-wide results and limits: Regions left unmutated in variants are reportedly the target of nearly half of spike-specific TCRs.

Profiling relied on immunoSEQ multiplex PCR, and the TCRdb table lists in-frame clones only, not all of them. The sample consists of roughly 80,000 clones, about 83% of them appearing once. Points on this clone: Antigen: not known.

CDR1 is SNHLY and CDR2 is FYNNEI in the germline V gene. The CDR3 spans 15 residues. V was shortened by 0 bases and J by 4 bases, with 12 bases between the two germline ends. The sample consisted of peripheral blood, taken 28 days after the second AZD1222 dose. The gene calls are TRBV2 and TRBJ1-2; perhaps TRBD1 as D (5 bases). The source of this sequence is an adult who received the AZD1222 COVID-19 vaccine. Written as DNA, the CDR3 is TGTGCCAGCAGTGAAGCCCCTGGACAAGTCTATGGCTACACCTTC. It specifies CASSEAPGQVYGYTF.